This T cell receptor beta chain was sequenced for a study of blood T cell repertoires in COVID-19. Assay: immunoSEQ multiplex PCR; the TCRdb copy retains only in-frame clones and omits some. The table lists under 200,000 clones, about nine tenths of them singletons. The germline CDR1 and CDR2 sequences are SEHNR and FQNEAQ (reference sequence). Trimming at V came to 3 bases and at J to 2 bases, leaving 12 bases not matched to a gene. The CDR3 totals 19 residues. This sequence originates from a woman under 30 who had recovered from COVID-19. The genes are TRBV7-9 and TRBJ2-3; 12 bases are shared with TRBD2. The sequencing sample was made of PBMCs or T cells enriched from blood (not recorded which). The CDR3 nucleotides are TGTGCCAGCAGCTTGACTAGCGGGAGTGGGTCGCTAAACACAGATACGCAGTATTTT. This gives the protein CASSLTSGSGSLNTDTQYF.